The 10 T cell receptor beta chains listed next were all sequenced from one sample in a study of blood T cell repertoires in COVID-19. Libraries were prepared by immunoSEQ multiplex PCR; TCRdb keeps only in-frame clonotypes and omits some of them. The sample has around 100,000 clones; around 85% are singletons. Sequenced sample: peripheral blood. The receptors shown here come from a man aged 50-60 years with acute or convalescent COVID-19.

The chain employs TRBV5-4 and TRBJ2-2; TRBD1 is a possible D gene (5 bases). The CDR3 sequence is 15 residues long. Trimming pared 2 bases from V and 0 bases from J, leaving 8 bases between. CDR1 and CDR2 from the germline V gene are SGHNT and YYREEE (reference sequence). CDR3 residues: CASSFDSPNTGELFF. For the CDR3, the DNA is TGTGCCAGCAGCTTTGACAGCCCGAACACCGGGGAGCTGTTTTTT.

This chain uses TRBV29-1 with TRBJ2-7; 8 nucleotides align to TRBD1. Looked up from germline, CDR1 is SQVTM and CDR2 is ANQGSEA. The CDR3 length is 16 residues. Trimming took 1 base from V and 0 from J; bases not matched to a gene: 8. The CDR3 DNA reads TGCAGCGTTGAAGGTGGGAGAGGACAGGGCTCCTACGAGCAGTACTTC. The encoded protein is CSVEGGRGQGSYEQYF.

This clone was seen a few times. The rearrangement joins TRBV11-2 to TRBJ1-3; possible D gene TRBD1, 5 bases. Trimming took 3 bases from V and 0 from J, leaving 12 bases between them. The CDR3 length is 16 residues. Per the germline V gene, CDR1 is SGHAT and CDR2 is FQNNGV. The CDR3 nucleotides read TGTGCCAGCAGCTTTGTCGGGGGTAGCTCTGGAAACACCATATATTTT. It yields the protein CASSFVGGSSGNTIYF. Using reference TRBV11-2 and TRBJ1-3 for the parts outside the CDR3, the full variable domain is EAGVAQSPRYKIIEKRQSVAFWCNPISGHATLYWYQQILGQGPKLLIQFQNNGVVDDSQLPKDRFSAERLKGVDSTLKIQPAKLEDSAVYLCASSFVGGSSGNTIYFGEGSWLTVV.

This chain joins TRBV3-1 (or the pseudogene TRBV3-2) and TRBJ1-1, with D perhaps matching TRBD1 (6 bases). The CDR3 has 11 amino acids. Germline CDR1 is LGHDT and CDR2 is YNNKEL (reference sequence). V dropped 5 bases and J dropped 11 bases, with 12 bases sitting between them. CDR3 DNA: TGTGCCAGCAGCAGGGGGTGGGGGGCTTTCTTT. Translated, it gives CASSRGWGAFF.

With regard to this clone: The sample contains more than one DNA sequence encoding this CDR3. This chain uses TRBV20-1 with TRBJ2-7; TRBD1 matches at 7 bases. The CDR3 is 13 amino acids. The junction had 9 bases not matched to a gene; V was cut back by 6 bases and J by 4 bases. CDR1 is DFQATT and CDR2 is SNEGSKA in the germline V gene (reference sequence). The CDR3: CSASRQGTYEQYV. In nucleotides, the CDR3 is TGCAGTGCGAGTAGACAGGGCACATACGAGCAGTACGTC.

This chain connects TRBV29-1 to TRBJ1-4; a weak D match, TRBD1 (5 bases). The CDR3 has 12 amino acids. Between the trimmed V and J ends, which lost 5 bases and 8 bases, there was a span of 12 bases. CDR1 SQVTM and CDR2 ANQGSEA come from the germline V gene. The CDR3 is CSVIDPGEKLFF. Written as DNA, the CDR3 is TGCAGCGTTATTGACCCAGGGGAAAAACTGTTTTTT.

V usage is TRBV28 and J usage is TRBJ2-2; 9 bases agree with TRBD1. CDR1 MDHEN and CDR2 SYDVKM come from the germline V gene. The CDR3 sequence is 15 residues long. J gave up 3 bases and V 5 bases, and 4 bases lay outside the gene matches. The CDR3 region is CASSPWTGDTGELFF. The CDR3 DNA follows: TGTGCCAGCAGTCCATGGACAGGGGACACCGGGGAGCTGTTTTTT.

This chain joins TRBV5-1 and TRBJ2-3, with 10 bases identical to TRBD2. There are 17 residues in the CDR3. CDR1 and CDR2 from the germline V gene are SGHRS and YFSETQ. V trimming: 0 bases; J trimming: 5 bases; junction bases outside the gene matches: 9. The CDR3 region is CASSLALAGGAGDTQYF. CDR3 coding DNA: TGCGCCAGCAGCTTGGCTTTAGCGGGGGGAGCGGGAGATACGCAGTATTTT.

J is TRBJ1-2 and V is TRBV3-1 (or the pseudogene TRBV3-2); unclear D gene. CDR3 size: 15 residues. Germline V lookup: CDR1 LGHDT, CDR2 YNNKEL (reference sequence). Trimming shortened V by 0 bases and J by 8 bases, and 16 bases separated the two germline ends. As DNA, the CDR3 is TGTGCCAGCAGCCAAGACGGGCGGGGAGGAAGAGGCTACACCTTC. Translation: CASSQDGRGGRGYTF.

J is TRBJ1-2 and V is TRBV5-5, with D perhaps matching TRBD1 (5 bases). V was clipped by 3 bases and J by 8 bases, with 20 bases between them. The CDR3 extends over 15 amino acids. Germline CDR1 SGHKS, CDR2 YYEKEE (reference sequence). The CDR3 protein is CASSWGEIPLEGYTF. The CDR3 region has the DNA TGTGCCAGCAGCTGGGGGGAGATCCCCCTGGAAGGCTACACCTTC.